Listed below are T cell receptor beta chains from one sample, sequenced in a study of CD8+CD57+ T cells in acquired aplastic anemia. TCRdb itself ran the reads through MiXCR, one entry per CDR3 protein. The sample lists 190,000 or so distinct CDR3 sequences; 60% to 65% were seen once. The specimen was sorted CD4+, CD8+, or CD8+CD57+ T cells (not recorded which) from PBMCs. The source of these receptors is a human donor in good health. CDR3s leave out the opening cysteine and the closing phenylalanine or tryptophan. Each record gives: J gene, V gene, CDR3 protein.

TRBJ1-1 TRBV5-1 ASSLVLEGNTEAF
TRBJ1-4 TRBV7-2 ASSLAQGTGREKLF
TRBJ1-1 TRBV29-1 SVERTGRTEAF
TRBJ1-2 TRBV5-8 ASSSDSSLDYGYT
TRBJ2-3 TRBV5-6 ASSLTPPGLAGGSITDTQY
TRBJ2-7 TRBV2 ASSFGTPNYEQY
TRBJ1-1 TRBV6-4 ASSSNPGNTEAF
TRBJ2-1 TRBV2 ASDPGVDDNEQF
TRBJ1-2 TRBV19 ASSIRTEPYGYT
TRBJ2-7 TRBV7-2 ASSLVSSYEQY
TRBJ2-7 TRBV7-9 ASRRAGTSRGHYEQY
TRBJ1-4 TRBV27 ASSSVRENEKLF